A single sample gave rise to the 20 T cell receptor beta chains below, sequenced in a study of T cells after somatic rescue of genetic block. The data were produced by immunoSEQ multiplex PCR, yet TCRdb's version contains in-frame clones alone and is incomplete. Of approximately 8,000 clones listed, roughly 80% were seen once; the top ten hold approximately 24%. Sequencing was performed on peripheral blood mononuclear cells (PBMCs). The receptor source for this set is a boy aged 10-17 years.

The gene calls are TRBV7-8 and TRBJ2-6, with TRBD1 matching 11 bases. Germline trimming cut 4 bases from V and 1 base from J; bases unmatched to any gene: 3. The CDR3 has 17 residues. Germline values: CDR1 SGHVS, CDR2 FQNEAQ. The CDR3: CASSYGQGASGANVLTF. CDR3 coding DNA: TGTGCCAGCAGCTATGGACAGGGGGCTTCTGGGGCCAACGTCCTGACTTTC.

The rearrangement joins TRBV20-1 to TRBJ2-1; D remains unclear. This CDR3 spans 10 amino acids. The germline gives CDR1 DFQATT, CDR2 SNEGSKA (reference sequence). V was trimmed by 0 bases and J by 9 bases, leaving 3 bases between them. CDR3 DNA: TGCAGTGCTAGAGATCGTGAGCAGTTCTTC. Amino acid sequence: CSARDREQFF.

The gene calls are TRBV6-6 and TRBJ2-5, with TRBD1 as a possible D gene (6 bases). The V and J ends lost 5 bases and 6 bases respectively, with 22 bases between them. CDR1 and CDR2 (germline): MNHNY, SVGAGI (reference sequence). CDR3 size: 16 residues. CDR3 bases: TGTGCCAGCAGTAGGGCAACTGGACAGAATCAGCAGACCCAGTACTTC. This encodes CASSRATGQNQQTQYF.

This clone was picked up a small number of times. The chain joins TRBV2 to TRBJ1-2, with D perhaps TRBD1 (5 bases). The CDR3 totals 15 residues. The V gene lost 8 bases and the J gene lost 8 bases, with 24 bases spanning the gap. Germline V lookup: CDR1 SNHLY, CDR2 FYNNEI. CDR3 protein: CASDVMGGLGDGYTF. The CDR3 DNA follows: TGTGCCAGCGACGTTATGGGAGGCCTTGGGGACGGCTACACCTTC.

In its sample, this clone was seen a few times. The rearrangement joins TRBV7-2 to TRBJ1-2, with 10 positions matching TRBD1. This CDR3 is built from 15 residues. V shed 3 bases, J shed 2 bases, and the junction held 3 bases outside the gene matches. From germline, CDR1 is SGHTA and CDR2 FQGNSA. The CDR3 DNA reads TGTGCCAGCAGCTTCAGGACAGGGGGAAACTATGGCTACACCTTC. Amino acids: CASSFRTGGNYGYTF.

The chain links TRBV7-2 to TRBJ1-1; 7 bases agree with TRBD1. This CDR3 is 15 amino acids long. J gave up 3 bases and V 4 bases, and 8 bases lay outside the gene matches. Germline V CDR1 and CDR2: SGHTA, FQGNSA. The CDR3 nucleotides are TGTGCCAGCAGCTCGACCGGGACAGTGGACACTGAAGCTTTCTTT. Translating gives CASSSTGTVDTEAFF. Full variable domain (outside the CDR3, taken from reference TRBV7-2 and TRBJ1-1): GAGVSQSPSNKVTEKGKDVELRCDPISGHTALYWYRQSLGQGLEFLIYFQGNSAPDKSGLPSDRFSAERTGGSVSTLTIQRTQQEDSAVYLCASSSTGTVDTEAFFGQGTRLTVV.

This chain connects TRBV9 to TRBJ2-3; 7 nucleotides match TRBD1. Per the germline V gene, CDR1 is SGDLS and CDR2 is YYNGEE. Trimming cost V 4 bases and J 4 bases; bases outside gene matches: 9. The CDR3 extends over 15 amino acids. CDR3 in amino acids: CASSITGDVADTQYF. The CDR3 nucleotides read TGTGCCAGCAGCATAACAGGGGATGTGGCAGATACGCAGTATTTT.

A single count supports this clone. The V call is TRBV2, the J call TRBJ2-7, with TRBD2 matching 12 bases. Germline V gene sequence: CDR1 SNHLY, CDR2 FYNNEI. Trimming took 10 bases from V and 4 from J; bases not matched to a gene: 5. The CDR3 contains 13 residues. CDR3 protein: CAISSGGAYEQYF. CDR3 DNA sequence: TGTGCCATTTCTAGCGGGGGGGCTTACGAGCAGTACTTC.

This clone was detected a few times. The rearrangement links TRBV13 to TRBJ2-7; D ambiguous. CDR3 size: 13 residues. Germline-derived CDR1 and CDR2 are PRHDT and FYEKMQ (reference sequence). The V gene lost 2 bases and the J gene lost 2 bases, with 7 bases spanning the gap. CDR3 DNA sequence: TGTGCCAGCAGCTTAAACCCGACCTACGAGCAGTACTTC. It encodes CASSLNPTYEQYF.

The V gene is TRBV5-4, the J gene TRBJ2-7; TRBD1 agrees at 9 bases. Germline CDR1 reads SGHNT; CDR2 reads YYREEE (reference sequence). The CDR3 length is 14 residues. V dropped 3 bases and J dropped 3; count of bases not matched to a gene: 4. CDR3 DNA sequence: TGTGCCAGCAGCTCCAACAGGGGGCTCTACGAGCAGTACTTC. Encoded protein: CASSSNRGLYEQYF.

By proportion, this clone is large. This chain links TRBV18 with TRBJ1-5, with 9 positions matching TRBD1. This CDR3 comprises 16 residues. V lost 4 bases to trimming and J lost 4 bases; unmatched junction nucleotides: 8. Germline loops: CDR1 KGHSH, CDR2 LQKENI. CDR3 region: CASSLASGTGNQPQHF. CDR3 nucleotide sequence: TGTGCCAGCTCACTTGCCTCTGGGACAGGGAATCAGCCCCAGCATTTT. Using reference TRBV18 and TRBJ1-5 for the parts outside the CDR3, the full variable domain is NAGVMQNPRHLVRRRGQEARLRCSPMKGHSHVYWYRQLPEEGLKFMVYLQKENIIDESGMPKERFSAEFPKEGPSILRIQQVVRGDSAAYFCASSLASGTGNQPQHFGDGTRLSIL.

Only one count was recorded for this clone. The chain combines TRBV7-8 with TRBJ2-1, with 11 bases aligning to TRBD2. This CDR3 comprises 17 residues. CDR1 and CDR2 (germline): SGHVS, FQNEAQ. J gave up 3 bases and V 2 bases, and 6 bases lay outside the gene matches. The CDR3 region has the DNA TGTGCCAGCAGCTTACTCATTACTAGCGGGAGCTACAATGAGCAGTTCTTC. This encodes CASSLLITSGSYNEQFF. The whole variable domain, remainder taken from reference TRBV7-8 and TRBJ2-1, is GAGVSQSPRYKVAKRGQDVALRCDPISGHVSLFWYQQALGQGPEFLTYFQNEAQLDKSGLPSDRFFAERPEGSVSTLKIQRTQQEDSAVYLCASSLLITSGSYNEQFFGPGTRLTVL.

The genes are TRBV9 and TRBJ1-2, with 7 bases matching TRBD1. Germline assignment: CDR1 SGDLS and CDR2 YYNGEE. The CDR3 spans 14 residues. Trimming at V came to 7 bases and at J to 8 bases, leaving 14 bases not matched to a gene. CDR3 sequence: CASYGQDDSRGYTF. The CDR3 region has the DNA TGTGCCAGCTATGGACAGGACGATAGTCGCGGCTACACCTTC.

Only a few counts were recorded for this clone. The rearrangement links TRBV16 to TRBJ2-7; D possibly uses TRBD1 or TRBD2 (6 bases each). CDR1 and CDR2 from the germline V gene are KGHSY and FQNENV. Trimming took off 4 bases at V and 4 bases at J, with 14 bases between the two ends. The CDR3 length is 14 residues. The CDR3 region has the DNA TGTGCCAGCAGCCCGGAGGGGGGCGGGTACGAGCAGTACTTC. Protein sequence: CASSPEGGGYEQYF.

The chain joins TRBV6-1 to TRBJ1-3; tentatively, D is TRBD1 (5 bases). V was shortened by 5 bases and J by 4 bases, with 12 bases between the two germline ends. The CDR3 has 14 amino acids. Germline loops: CDR1 MNHNS, CDR2 SASEGT. CDR3 sequence: CASSSSGPGNTIYF. The CDR3 DNA reads TGTGCCAGCAGTTCATCAGGGCCGGGAAACACCATATATTTT.

This clone was counted once. V is TRBV6-5 and J is TRBJ1-2, with unresolved D. V shed 2 bases and J shed 7 bases, with 11 bases lying between them. The CDR3 sequence is 13 residues long. CDR1 is MNHEY, CDR2 SVGAGI, per germline. CDR3 bases: TGTGCCAGCAGTTACGGAGGCAGCAGTGGCTACACCTTC. Its protein is CASSYGGSSGYTF.

V is TRBV18 and J is TRBJ1-6, with 9 bases that match TRBD1. V lost 4 bases to trimming and J lost 6 bases; unmatched junction nucleotides: 4. Germline lookup yields CDR1 KGHSH and CDR2 LQKENI. The CDR3 is 15 residues long. CDR3 residues: CASSLTGGSNSPLHF. The CDR3 DNA sequence: TGTGCCAGCTCACTGACAGGGGGAAGTAATTCACCCCTCCACTTT.

The sample holds one count of this clone. The CDR3 nucleotides read TGCGCCAGCAGCTTGGGGGGCGTCCCGAGAGTCTACGAGCAGTACTTC. Its translation is CASSLGGVPRVYEQYF. The chain joins TRBV5-1 to TRBJ2-7; perhaps TRBD1 as D (5 bases). Germline CDR1 and CDR2: SGHRS and YFSETQ. V was trimmed by 0 bases and J by 3 bases, leaving 16 bases between them. The CDR3 has 16 residues.

The chain links TRBV2 to TRBJ2-2; 7 bases line up with TRBD1. V shed 7 bases and J 6 bases; nucleotides not matched to a gene: 2. The germline gives CDR1 SNHLY, CDR2 FYNNEI. The CDR3 spans 12 residues. For the CDR3, the DNA is TGTGCCAGCAATCAGGGGGCCGGGGAGCTGTTTTTT. This codes for CASNQGAGELFF.

The chain recombines TRBV7-9 with TRBJ2-1; 8 positions agree with TRBD2. The CDR3 contains 14 residues. V gave up 2 bases and J gave up 5 bases; unmatched junction bases: 2. Per germline, CDR1 SEHNR and CDR2 FQNEAQ (reference sequence). The CDR3: CASSLTSGNNEQFF. CDR3 nucleotide sequence: TGTGCCAGCAGCTTAACTAGCGGTAACAATGAGCAGTTCTTC. Full variable domain (rest looked up from reference TRBV7-9 and TRBJ2-1): DTGVSQNPRHKITKRGQNVTFRCDPISEHNRLYWYRQTLGQGPEFLTYFQNEAQLEKSRLLSDRFSAERPKGSFSTLEIQRTEQGDSAMYLCASSLTSGNNEQFFGPGTRLTVL.